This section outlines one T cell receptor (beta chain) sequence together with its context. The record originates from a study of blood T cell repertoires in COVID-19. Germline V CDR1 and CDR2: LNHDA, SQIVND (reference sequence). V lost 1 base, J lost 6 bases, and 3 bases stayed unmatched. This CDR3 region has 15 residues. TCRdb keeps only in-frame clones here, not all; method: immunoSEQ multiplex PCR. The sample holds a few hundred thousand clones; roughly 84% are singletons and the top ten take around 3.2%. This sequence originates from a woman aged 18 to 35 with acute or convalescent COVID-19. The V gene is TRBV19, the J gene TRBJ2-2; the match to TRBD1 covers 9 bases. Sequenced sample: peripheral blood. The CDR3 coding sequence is TGTGCCAGTAGTATAGGGGACAGGGAACCCGGGGAGCTGTTTTTT. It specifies CASSIGDREPGELFF.